One TCR beta chain is described in this entry. Its cognate antigen is unknown. V was clipped by 0 bases and J by 7 bases; unmatched bases: 14. CDR1 and CDR2 (germline): MNHNS, SASEGT. This CDR3 comprises 17 residues. Sequence data for DNA of cultured CD4+ T cells were generated by the Oncomine TCR Beta short-read assay. TCRdb ran MiXCR on the PCR reads and lists one entry per CDR3 protein. The sample has almost 20,000 distinct CDR3 sequences, about 80% seen once; the top ten hold 15% to 20%. The data originate from a study of vaccination and CD4 T cells after COVID-19. Looking at the study overall: Convalescent persons amounted to six males plus four females, two of whom were Hispanic.

Indicated treatment: roughly 11-day PBMC culture with coronavirus spike peptide pools or control peptides (ViraFEST assay). Via ViraFEST, peptide pools expanded antigen-specific T cells before TCR sequencing. Two million PBMCs per well were cultured with about 10 IU/ml IL-2 and about 10 ug/ml peptide pools. Once cultured 10 days, CD4+ T cells underwent isolation by negative selection. V is TRBV6-1 and J is TRBJ2-7; 8 nucleotides match TRBD2. The sample in question was CD4+ T cells from blood, cultured in vitro, obtained after SARS-CoV-2 vaccination. The receptor's source is a human donor who received a COVID-19 vaccine. DNA of the CDR3: TGTGCCAGCAGTGAAGCTTTATTTTCGGCGGGGGGATATGAGCAGTACTTC. This translates into CASSEALFSAGGYEQYF.